This entry features one TCR beta chain sequence. Its antigen is currently unknown. The donors were part of the validation cohort, which consisted of 120 subjects and was separate from the first cohort of under 850 subjects. This specimen belongs to a study of cytomegalovirus exposure and HLA in healthy donors. Overall study: Later, an analysis reported that the 130 or so validation repertoires had used the same platform as the 666 first-cohort repertoires. Study findings and constraints: Cytomegalovirus-associated status was assigned to around 160 TCR beta chains. A few CMV-associated chains were confirmed in vitro to be specific for CMV antigens.

Produced via immunoSEQ multiplex PCR; TCRdb's table is partial and in-frame only. The sample lists a few hundred thousand clones, 70% to 90% occurring once. This TCR was sampled from a woman between 18 and 30 years old in good health and CMV-seronegative. The sample comprised PBMCs.

The CDR3 reads CAWSVLAGSYNEQFF. CDR3 in DNA: TGTGCCTGGAGTGTACTAGCGGGCTCCTACAATGAGCAGTTCTTC. The chain has TRBV30 and TRBJ2-1, with TRBD2 identical over 9 bases. The CDR3 consists of 15 residues. The germline V gene encodes CDR1 GTSNPN and CDR2 SVGIG (reference sequence). The trim removed 0 bases at V and 0 bases at J, leaving 0 bases unmatched.